Ten or more counts support the clone carrying this T cell receptor beta chain. Its antigen is unknown. The sample comes from a study of CD8 T cells in ankylosing spondylitis. Study outcomes and limitations: A TCR beta motif made of fewer than ten highly homologous variants seemed typical of ankylosing spondylitis blood.

Using its own MiXCR run on the 5' RACE reads, TCRdb lists one record per CDR3 protein. The sample has 100,000 to 150,000 distinct CDR3 sequences; under 20% are singletons. Trimming took off 0 bases at V and 4 bases at J, with 4 bases between the two ends. Germline V CDR1 and CDR2: LNHNV, YYDKDF (reference sequence). The CDR3 is made up of 13 amino acids. This chain connects TRBV15 to TRBJ2-1; no firm D call. The sequence was collected from a male donor with ankylosing spondylitis. The material sequenced was blood, either unsorted or a sorted T cell fraction (not recorded which). The DNA of the CDR3 is TGTGCCACCAGCAGAGAAAGGTACAATGAGCAGTTCTTC. This gives the protein CATSRERYNEQFF.